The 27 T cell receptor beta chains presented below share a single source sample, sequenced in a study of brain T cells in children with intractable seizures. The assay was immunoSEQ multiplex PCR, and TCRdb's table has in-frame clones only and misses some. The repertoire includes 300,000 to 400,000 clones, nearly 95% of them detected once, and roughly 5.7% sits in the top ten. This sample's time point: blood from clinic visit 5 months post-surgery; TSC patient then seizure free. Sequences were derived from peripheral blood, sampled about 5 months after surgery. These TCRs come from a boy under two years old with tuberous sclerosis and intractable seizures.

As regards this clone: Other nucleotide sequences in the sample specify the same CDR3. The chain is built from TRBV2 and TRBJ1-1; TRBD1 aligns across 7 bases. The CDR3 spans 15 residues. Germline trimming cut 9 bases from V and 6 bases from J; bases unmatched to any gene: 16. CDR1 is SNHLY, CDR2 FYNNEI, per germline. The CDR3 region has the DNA TGTGCCAGATCCAACACACAGGGGCCATACGCTGAAGCTTTCTTT. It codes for CARSNTQGPYAEAFF.

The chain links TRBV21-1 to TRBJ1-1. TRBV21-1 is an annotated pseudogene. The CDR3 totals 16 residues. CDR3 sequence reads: CASSKPPWLGDTEAFF. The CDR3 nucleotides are TGTGCCAGCAGCAAACCCCCGTGGCTTGGGGACACTGAAGCTTTCTTT.

The DNA of the CDR3 is TGTGCCAGCAGTTCGGGGGGTTCGGGACAGGGATTCTGGGACACCTTC. This encodes CASSSGGSGQGFWDTF. V and J are TRBV28 and TRBJ1-2; 9 positions agree with TRBD1. The CDR3 covers 16 residues. Losses at the gene ends were 4 bases for V and 12 bases for J; bases not matched to a gene: 18. Germline-derived CDR1 and CDR2 are MDHEN and SYDVKM.

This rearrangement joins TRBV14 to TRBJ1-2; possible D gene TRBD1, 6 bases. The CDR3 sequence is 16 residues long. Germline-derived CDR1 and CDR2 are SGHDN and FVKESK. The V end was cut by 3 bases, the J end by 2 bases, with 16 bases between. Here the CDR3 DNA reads TGTGCCAGCAGCCACGACACACTCGACAGGAACTATGGCTACACCTTC. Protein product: CASSHDTLDRNYGYTF.

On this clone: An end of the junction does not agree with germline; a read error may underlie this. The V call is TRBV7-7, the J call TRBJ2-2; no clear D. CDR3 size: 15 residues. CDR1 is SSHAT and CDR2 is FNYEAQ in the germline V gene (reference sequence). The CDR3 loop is CASSSRVVGTGELFF. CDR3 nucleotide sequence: TGTGCTAGCAGTTCCCGGGTAGTAGGCACCGGGGAGCTGTTTTTT.

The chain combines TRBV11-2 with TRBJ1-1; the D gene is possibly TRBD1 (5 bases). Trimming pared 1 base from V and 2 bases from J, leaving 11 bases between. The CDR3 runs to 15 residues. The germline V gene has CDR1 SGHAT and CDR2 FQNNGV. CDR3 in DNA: TGTGCCAGCAGCTTAGTTCAGGGAGGAAACACTGAAGCTTTCTTT. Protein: CASSLVQGGNTEAFF.

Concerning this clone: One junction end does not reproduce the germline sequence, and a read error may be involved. The CDR3 DNA sequence: TGTGTCAGTGGGGGAGGGGGCCCCGGTGTCAATGAGCAGTTCTTC. Its translation is CVSGGGGPGVNEQFF. The chain is built from TRBV19 and TRBJ2-1; D possibly matches TRBD1 or TRBD2 (7 bases each). CDR3 length equals 15 residues. Germline V gene sequence: CDR1 LNHDA, CDR2 SQIVND (reference sequence).

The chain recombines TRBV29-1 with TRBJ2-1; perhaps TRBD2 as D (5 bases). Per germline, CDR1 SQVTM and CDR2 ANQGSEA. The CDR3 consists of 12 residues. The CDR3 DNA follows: TGCTGCGGGTATCTCTCCTACAATGAGCAGTTCTTC. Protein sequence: CCGYLSYNEQFF.

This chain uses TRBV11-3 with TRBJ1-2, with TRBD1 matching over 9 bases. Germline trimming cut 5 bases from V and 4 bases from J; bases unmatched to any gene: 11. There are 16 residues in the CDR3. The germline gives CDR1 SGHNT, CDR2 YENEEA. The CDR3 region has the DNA TGTGCCAGCAGCCTAGGGGACAGGGCGGATAGCTATGGCTACACCTTC. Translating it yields CASSLGDRADSYGYTF.

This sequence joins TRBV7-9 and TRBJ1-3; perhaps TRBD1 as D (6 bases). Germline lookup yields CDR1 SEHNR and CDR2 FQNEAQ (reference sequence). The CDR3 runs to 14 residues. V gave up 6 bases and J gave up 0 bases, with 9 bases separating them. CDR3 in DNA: TGTGCCAGCAGACCCAGGGGCTCTGGAAACACCATATATTTT. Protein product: CASRPRGSGNTIYF.

CDR3 residues: CASSSGDSPPNSPLHF. DNA of the CDR3: TGCGCCAGCAGCTCGGGGGACAGCCCGCCTAATTCACCCCTCCACTTT. V gene TRBV5-1 combines with J gene TRBJ1-6; TRBD1 aligns across 7 bases. With V trimmed by 3 bases and J by 6 bases, 9 bases remained unmatched. The CDR3 spans 16 residues. CDR1 SGHRS and CDR2 YFSETQ come from the germline V gene.

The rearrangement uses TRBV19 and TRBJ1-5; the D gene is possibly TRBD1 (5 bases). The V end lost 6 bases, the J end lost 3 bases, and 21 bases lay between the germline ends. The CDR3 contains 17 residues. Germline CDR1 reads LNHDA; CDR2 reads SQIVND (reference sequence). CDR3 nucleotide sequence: TGTGCCAGTAGCAGGTTTTCTTCAGGGTATACCAATCAGCCCCAGCATTTT. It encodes CASSRFSSGYTNQPQHF. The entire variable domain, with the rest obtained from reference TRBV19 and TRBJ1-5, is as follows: DGGITQSPKYLFRKEGQNVTLSCEQNLNHDAMYWYRQDPGQGLRLIYYSQIVNDFQKGDIAEGYSVSREKKESFPLTVTSAQKNPTAFYLCASSRFSSGYTNQPQHFGDGTRLSIL.

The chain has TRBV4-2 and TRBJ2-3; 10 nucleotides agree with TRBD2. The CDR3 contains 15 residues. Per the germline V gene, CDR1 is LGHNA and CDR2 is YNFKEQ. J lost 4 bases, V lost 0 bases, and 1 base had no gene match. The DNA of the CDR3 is TGTGCCAGCAGCCAAGAAGCGGGGGGGCCAGATACGCAGTATTTT. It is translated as CASSQEAGGPDTQYF.

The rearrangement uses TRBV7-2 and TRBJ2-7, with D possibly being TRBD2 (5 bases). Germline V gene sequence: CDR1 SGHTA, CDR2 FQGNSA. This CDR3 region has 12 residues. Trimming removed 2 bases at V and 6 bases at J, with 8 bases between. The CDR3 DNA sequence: TGTGCCAGCAGCTTACGGAGGCGCGAGCAGTACTTC. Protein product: CASSLRRREQYF.

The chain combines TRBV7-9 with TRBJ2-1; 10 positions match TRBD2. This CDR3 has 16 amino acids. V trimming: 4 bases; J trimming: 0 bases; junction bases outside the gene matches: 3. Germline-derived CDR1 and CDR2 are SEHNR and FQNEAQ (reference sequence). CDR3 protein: CASSWSSGSSYNEQFF. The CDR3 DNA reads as TGTGCCAGCAGCTGGTCTAGCGGGAGCTCCTACAATGAGCAGTTCTTC.

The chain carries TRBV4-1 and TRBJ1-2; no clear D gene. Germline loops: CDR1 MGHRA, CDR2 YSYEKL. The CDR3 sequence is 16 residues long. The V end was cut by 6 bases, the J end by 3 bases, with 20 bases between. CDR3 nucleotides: TGCGCCAGCAGTCGCCTAGGGCCCGGGTTCGACTATGGCTACACCTTC. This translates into CASSRLGPGFDYGYTF.

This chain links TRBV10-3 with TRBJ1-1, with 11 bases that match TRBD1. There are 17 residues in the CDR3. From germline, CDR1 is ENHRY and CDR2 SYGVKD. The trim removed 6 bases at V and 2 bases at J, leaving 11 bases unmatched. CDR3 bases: TGTGCCATCAGCGCCTCCAGGACAGGGGGCCCAAACACTGAAGCTTTCTTT. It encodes CAISASRTGGPNTEAFF.

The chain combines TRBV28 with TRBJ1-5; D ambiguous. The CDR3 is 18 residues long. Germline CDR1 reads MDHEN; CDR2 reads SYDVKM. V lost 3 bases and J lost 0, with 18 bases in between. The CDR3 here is CASSFFPGNDYSNQPQHF. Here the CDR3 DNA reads TGTGCCAGCAGTTTTTTCCCCGGGAACGACTATAGCAATCAGCCCCAGCATTTT.

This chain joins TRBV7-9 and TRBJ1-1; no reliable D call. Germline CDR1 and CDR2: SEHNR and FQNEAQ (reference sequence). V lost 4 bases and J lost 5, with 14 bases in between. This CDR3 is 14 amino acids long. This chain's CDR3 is CASSSTWDGTEAFF. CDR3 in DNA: TGTGCCAGCAGCTCGACCTGGGATGGGACTGAAGCTTTCTTT.

The CDR3 here is CASSSRSGPHYEQYF. CDR3 sequence (DNA): TGTGCCAGCAGCTCGCGCAGCGGTCCCCACTACGAGCAGTACTTC. The chain is built from TRBV7-4 and TRBJ2-7, with a tentative D call TRBD2 (5 bases). Trimming took off 4 bases at V and 3 bases at J, with 16 bases between the two ends. The CDR3 covers 15 residues. The germline gives CDR1 SGHVT, CDR2 SQSDAQ.

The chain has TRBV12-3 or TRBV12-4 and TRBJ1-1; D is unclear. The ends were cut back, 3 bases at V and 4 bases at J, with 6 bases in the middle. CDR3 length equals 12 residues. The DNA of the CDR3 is TGTGCCAGCAGTTTTGGTTTCACTGAAGCTTTCTTT. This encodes CASSFGFTEAFF.

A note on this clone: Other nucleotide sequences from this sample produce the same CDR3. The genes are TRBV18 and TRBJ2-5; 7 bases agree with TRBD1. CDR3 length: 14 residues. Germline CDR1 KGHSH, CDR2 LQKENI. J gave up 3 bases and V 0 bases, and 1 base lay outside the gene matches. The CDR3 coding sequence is TGTGCCAGCTCACCACCAGGGGGCGAAGAGACCCAGTACTTC. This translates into CASSPPGGEETQYF.

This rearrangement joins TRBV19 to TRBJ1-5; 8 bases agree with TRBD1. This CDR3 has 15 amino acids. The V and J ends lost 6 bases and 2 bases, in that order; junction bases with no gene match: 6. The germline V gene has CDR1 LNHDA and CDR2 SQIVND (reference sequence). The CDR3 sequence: CASRQGAGGNQPQHF. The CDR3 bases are TGTGCCAGTAGGCAGGGGGCCGGAGGCAATCAGCCCCAGCATTTT.

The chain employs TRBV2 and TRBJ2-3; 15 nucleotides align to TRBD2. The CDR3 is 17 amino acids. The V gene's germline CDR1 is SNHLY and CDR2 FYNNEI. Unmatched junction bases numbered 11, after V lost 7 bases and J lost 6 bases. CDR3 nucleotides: TGTGCCAGCATCGGGACTAGCGGGAGGCCTTTCACGGATACGCAGTATTTT. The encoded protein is CASIGTSGRPFTDTQYF.

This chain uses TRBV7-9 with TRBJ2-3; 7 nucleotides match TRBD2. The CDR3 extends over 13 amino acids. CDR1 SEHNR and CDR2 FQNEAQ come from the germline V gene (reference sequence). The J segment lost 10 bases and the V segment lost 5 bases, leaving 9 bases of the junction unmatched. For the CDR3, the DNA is TGTGCCAGCAGCCTTGGGACTACCCGTGCGCAGTATTTT. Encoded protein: CASSLGTTRAQYF.

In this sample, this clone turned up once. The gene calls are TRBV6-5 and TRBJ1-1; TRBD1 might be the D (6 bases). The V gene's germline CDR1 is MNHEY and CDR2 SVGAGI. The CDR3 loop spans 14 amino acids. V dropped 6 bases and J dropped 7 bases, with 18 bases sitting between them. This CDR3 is CASSSGTRTYEAFF. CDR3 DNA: TGTGCCAGCAGCAGCGGGACACGGACATATGAAGCTTTCTTT.

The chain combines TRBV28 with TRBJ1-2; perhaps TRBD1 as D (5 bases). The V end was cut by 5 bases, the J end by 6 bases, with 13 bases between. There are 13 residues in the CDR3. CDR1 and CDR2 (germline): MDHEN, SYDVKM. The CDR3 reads CASSILVGDGYTF. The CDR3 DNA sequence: TGTGCCAGCAGTATATTAGTGGGGGATGGCTACACCTTC.